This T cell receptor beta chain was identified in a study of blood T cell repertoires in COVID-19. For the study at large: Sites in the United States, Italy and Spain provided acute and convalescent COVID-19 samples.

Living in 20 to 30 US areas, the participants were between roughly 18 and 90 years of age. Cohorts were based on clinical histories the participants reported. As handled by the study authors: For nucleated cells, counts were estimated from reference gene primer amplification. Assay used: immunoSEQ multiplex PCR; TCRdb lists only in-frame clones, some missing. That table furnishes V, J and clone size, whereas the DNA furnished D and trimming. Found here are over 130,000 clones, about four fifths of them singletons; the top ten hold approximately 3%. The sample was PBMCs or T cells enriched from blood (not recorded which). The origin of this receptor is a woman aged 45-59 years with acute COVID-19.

DNA of the CDR3: TGTGCCACCAGTGATCACCCCGGGACTAGCGGCCACAATGAGCAGTTCTTC. This gives the protein CATSDHPGTSGHNEQFF. The chain couples TRBV24-1 to TRBJ2-1, with TRBD2 matching 11 bases. The length of the CDR3 is 17 residues. The junction had 8 bases not matched to a gene; V was cut back by 3 bases and J by 5 bases. Germline loops: CDR1 KGHDR, CDR2 SFDVKD.